These T cell receptor beta chains were read from a single sample in a study of blood T cell repertoires in COVID-19. Here immunoSEQ multiplex PCR was the method, and the copy in TCRdb shows in-frame clones only, minus some. The data hold about 220,000 clones, with around 81% observed a single time. The specimen was peripheral blood. These receptors all stem from a human donor in a cohort sampled during active COVID-19. Both conserved end residues are part of each CDR3. The order of the fields is J gene, V gene, D gene, clone size, CDR3 protein, CDR3 DNA. The D gene is left open where the match is weak. Clone size, where shown, is once, few, many, or a class for clones that have expanded.

j_call: TRBJ1-1
v_call: TRBV9
d_call: -
clone_size: few
cdr3_aa: CASSSTGNSNTEAFF
cdr3_nt: TGTGCCAGCAGCAGCACAGGGAATTCGAACACTGAAGCTTTCTTT

j_call: TRBJ1-1
v_call: TRBV27
d_call: -
clone_size: -
cdr3_aa: CASSLRRGRNTEAFF
cdr3_nt: TGTGCCAGCAGTTTAAGGAGGGGAAGGAACACTGAAGCTTTCTTT

j_call: TRBJ2-2
v_call: TRBV27
d_call: TRBD1
clone_size: -
cdr3_aa: CASSLTRGGGGELFF
cdr3_nt: TGTGCCAGCAGTTTGACTCGAGGGGGCGGGGGGGAGCTGTTTTTT

j_call: TRBJ2-1
v_call: TRBV7-8
d_call: TRBD2
clone_size: -
cdr3_aa: CASTLLGLAFYNEQFF
cdr3_nt: TGTGCCAGCACCCTCCTGGGACTAGCGTTCTACAATGAGCAGTTCTTC

j_call: TRBJ2-7
v_call: TRBV2
d_call: TRBD1
clone_size: -
cdr3_aa: CASSERTGLEREYF
cdr3_nt: TGTGCCAGCAGTGAAAGGACAGGGCTAGAGAGGGAGTACTTC

j_call: TRBJ1-6
v_call: TRBV7-2
d_call: -
clone_size: few
cdr3_aa: CASSLATAGQTKLFHF
cdr3_nt: TGTGCCAGCAGCTTAGCGACCGCAGGGCAGACCAAGCTGTTCCACTTT

j_call: TRBJ2-1
v_call: TRBV28
d_call: -
clone_size: -
cdr3_aa: CASSSPSAGGNEQFF
cdr3_nt: TGTGCCAGCAGTTCCCCTTCGGCAGGAGGGAATGAGCAGTTCTTC

j_call: TRBJ1-5
v_call: TRBV4-1
d_call: -
clone_size: few
cdr3_aa: CASSQDGQGNQPQHF
cdr3_nt: TGCGCCAGCAGCCAAGATGGTCAGGGTAATCAGCCCCAGCATTTT

j_call: TRBJ2-2
v_call: TRBV5-4
d_call: -
clone_size: -
cdr3_aa: CASSLARGANTGELFF
cdr3_nt: TGTGCCAGCAGCTTGGCCCGAGGAGCGAACACCGGGGAGCTGTTTTTT

j_call: TRBJ2-7
v_call: TRBV27
d_call: TRBD1
clone_size: once
cdr3_aa: CASSHGTGRYEQYF
cdr3_nt: TGTGCCAGCAGCCACGGGACAGGGCGCTACGAGCAGTACTTC

j_call: TRBJ1-5
v_call: TRBV11-1
d_call: TRBD1
clone_size: -
cdr3_aa: CASSSGTGEHQPQHF
cdr3_nt: TGTGCCAGCAGCTCCGGGACAGGGGAACATCAGCCCCAGCATTTT

j_call: TRBJ2-3
v_call: TRBV24-1
d_call: -
clone_size: -
cdr3_aa: CATSDLGQDTDTQYF
cdr3_nt: TGTGCCACCAGTGATTTGGGGCAGGACACAGATACGCAGTATTTT

j_call: TRBJ1-3
v_call: TRBV3-1/TRBV3-2
d_call: -
clone_size: few
cdr3_aa: CASRTDTGGTIYF
cdr3_nt: TGTGCCAGCAGGACGGACACCGGGGGCACCATATATTTT

j_call: TRBJ2-7
v_call: TRBV6-1
d_call: -
clone_size: once
cdr3_aa: CASSEGQGTYEQYF
cdr3_nt: TGTGCCAGCAGTGAAGGGCAGGGGACCTACGAGCAGTACTTC

j_call: TRBJ2-2
v_call: TRBV5-1
d_call: -
clone_size: -
cdr3_aa: CASSLYQGTTGELFF
cdr3_nt: TGCGCCAGCAGCTTGTACCAGGGAACCACCGGGGAGCTGTTTTTT

j_call: TRBJ1-2
v_call: TRBV5-1
d_call: TRBD1
clone_size: -
cdr3_aa: CASSLATGGGGYTF
cdr3_nt: TGCGCCAGCAGCTTGGCGACAGGGGGCGGCGGCTACACCTTC

j_call: TRBJ2-7
v_call: TRBV20-1
d_call: TRBD2
clone_size: -
cdr3_aa: CSASSSGRPYEQYF
cdr3_nt: TGCAGTGCTAGTTCTAGCGGGAGACCCTACGAGCAGTACTTC

j_call: TRBJ1-6
v_call: TRBV5-1
d_call: -
clone_size: -
cdr3_aa: CASSTTGRSIGNSPLHF
cdr3_nt: TGCGCCAGCAGTACTACAGGGAGAAGCATAGGAAATTCACCCCTCCACTTT

j_call: TRBJ2-1
v_call: TRBV10-3
d_call: TRBD1
clone_size: -
cdr3_aa: CAISGGQGLGNEQFF
cdr3_nt: TGTGCCATCAGTGGAGGACAGGGGCTGGGCAATGAGCAGTTCTTC

j_call: TRBJ1-2
v_call: TRBV24-1
d_call: -
clone_size: few
cdr3_aa: CATSDRYSGYTF
cdr3_nt: TGTGCCACCAGTGACCGTTACAGTGGCTACACCTTC

j_call: TRBJ1-3
v_call: TRBV7-2
d_call: -
clone_size: -
cdr3_aa: CASSLITVGGNTIYF
cdr3_nt: TGTGCCAGCAGCTTAATTACAGTCGGTGGAAACACCATATATTTT

j_call: TRBJ1-4
v_call: TRBV11-2
d_call: TRBD1
clone_size: -
cdr3_aa: CASSLGTVGDRGLFF
cdr3_nt: TGTGCCAGCAGCCTCGGGACAGTAGGGGACAGGGGACTGTTTTTT

j_call: TRBJ1-5
v_call: TRBV28
d_call: TRBD1
clone_size: -
cdr3_aa: CASSLRQGAGGDNQPQHF
cdr3_nt: TGTGCCAGCAGTCTACGTCAGGGGGCGGGAGGGGACAATCAGCCCCAGCATTTT

j_call: TRBJ2-7
v_call: TRBV15
d_call: TRBD2
clone_size: -
cdr3_aa: CATSREPPSGGTYEQYF
cdr3_nt: TGTGCCACCAGCAGAGAACCCCCTAGCGGGGGGACCTACGAGCAGTACTTC

j_call: TRBJ2-1
v_call: TRBV10-3
d_call: TRBD2
clone_size: -
cdr3_aa: CAISPSGSFNEQFF
cdr3_nt: TGTGCCATCAGCCCTAGCGGGAGTTTCAATGAGCAGTTCTTC

j_call: TRBJ1-1
v_call: TRBV19
d_call: -
clone_size: once
cdr3_aa: CASSLRTPSNTEAFF
cdr3_nt: TGTGCCAGTAGTCTACGGACACCCTCGAACACTGAAGCTTTCTTT

j_call: TRBJ2-7
v_call: TRBV6-5
d_call: TRBD2
clone_size: -
cdr3_aa: CASKPAGDSYEQYF
cdr3_nt: TGTGCCAGCAAACCAGCGGGGGACTCCTACGAGCAGTACTTC

j_call: TRBJ1-1
v_call: TRBV10-2
d_call: -
clone_size: once
cdr3_aa: CASSAQINTEAFF
cdr3_nt: TGCGCCAGCAGTGCACAGATTAACACTGAAGCTTTCTTT

j_call: TRBJ2-1
v_call: TRBV5-1
d_call: -
clone_size: few
cdr3_aa: CASSLQGGDEQFF
cdr3_nt: TGCGCCAGCAGCTTGCAGGGAGGTGATGAGCAGTTCTTC

j_call: TRBJ1-1
v_call: TRBV9
d_call: TRBD1
clone_size: once
cdr3_aa: CASSVTGVVDTEAFF
cdr3_nt: TGTGCCAGCAGCGTTACAGGGGTTGTAGACACTGAAGCTTTCTTT

j_call: TRBJ1-3
v_call: TRBV19
d_call: -
clone_size: -
cdr3_aa: CASTFSGGFSGNTIYF
cdr3_nt: TGTGCCAGTACCTTTTCTGGGGGCTTCTCTGGAAACACCATATATTTT

j_call: TRBJ1-2
v_call: TRBV10-3
d_call: -
clone_size: -
cdr3_aa: CAISLFQENYGYTF
cdr3_nt: TGTGCCATCAGTTTATTTCAGGAAAACTATGGCTACACCTTC

j_call: TRBJ1-1
v_call: TRBV4-1
d_call: TRBD1
clone_size: -
cdr3_aa: CASSLVQGAVEAFF
cdr3_nt: TGCGCCAGCAGTCTTGTACAGGGGGCGGTTGAAGCTTTCTTT

j_call: TRBJ2-2
v_call: TRBV7-3
d_call: -
clone_size: -
cdr3_aa: CASSLARITGELFF
cdr3_nt: TGTGCCAGCAGCTTGGCCCGTATCACCGGGGAGCTGTTTTTT

j_call: TRBJ1-5
v_call: TRBV2
d_call: TRBD1
clone_size: -
cdr3_aa: CASSERQGYQPQHF
cdr3_nt: TGTGCCAGCAGTGAAAGACAGGGCTATCAGCCCCAGCATTTT

j_call: TRBJ1-6
v_call: TRBV27
d_call: -
clone_size: -
cdr3_aa: CASRPDSSLSPLHF
cdr3_nt: TGTGCCAGCAGGCCAGATTCCAGTCTTTCACCCCTCCACTTT